This T cell receptor (beta chain) was captured in a study of blood T cell repertoires in COVID-19. Study background: There were acute and convalescent COVID-19 samples, and they came from the United States, Italy and Spain. From T cells, B-cell-depleted T cells, or PBMCs came the material, which was cDNA or gDNA.

Methods used by the authors: Reference gene primer amplification in the assay estimated nucleated cell counts. Some clones are missing from TCRdb's copy, which holds only in-frame ones; the method was immunoSEQ multiplex PCR. V and J calls plus clone size are reproduced from that table; the DNA served to infer D and trimming. The data show 100,000 to 150,000 clones, with less than 85% seen just once and approximately 17% held by the top ten. V was pared by 0 bases and J by 4 bases, with 2 bases of the junction left unmatched. This CDR3 region has 15 residues. Looked up from germline, CDR1 is SGDLS and CDR2 is YYNGEE.

The sample comprised peripheral blood. The rearrangement joins TRBV9 to TRBJ2-1; 9 nucleotides agree with TRBD2. The TCR sequence derives from a woman older than 75 with acute or convalescent COVID-19. CDR3 sequence: CASSVGLADYNEQFF. The CDR3 DNA is TGTGCCAGCAGCGTAGGACTAGCGGATTACAATGAGCAGTTCTTC.